This TCR beta chain was sequenced during a study of beta chain features in type 1 diabetes (dated by TCRdb to between 2018 and 2020). About the investigation overall: Mean age, gender distribution, total cell number and subset yield were not different between patients and healthy donors. Naive and central memory subsets were obtained from all 28 donors, but regulatory and stem cell-like memory subsets were isolated from only 8 patients and roughly eight healthy donors. Across all samples, roughly 110,000,000 sorted cells were examined, and cell number per subset correlated strongly with RNA yield. The study compared TCRB repertoires of sorted circulating CD4+ T cell subsets between recently diagnosed type 1 diabetes patients and matched healthy donors.

A single peripheral blood draw of around 0.11 L on average was collected from each donor into heparinised tubes. Naive, central memory, regulatory and stem cell-like memory CD4+ T cells were sorted on a BD FACSAria II using a panel including CD45RO, CCR7, CD25, CD127, CD95 and CD27. All sorted populations exceeded 95% purity. PBMCs were isolated right away by Lymphoprep density gradient centrifugation and were stained directly, without culture. So that batch effects would be minimized, each experiment stained and sorted samples in pairs, pairing one healthy donor with one patient. The research as a whole found: Fewer insertions and more nucleotide deletions at VDJ recombination sites were observed in patients with type 1 diabetes, implying thymic rearrangement abnormalities. Sequencing cDNA rather than genomic DNA could over-represent highly expressing activated cells, although activation and CD3 levels did not differ between groups. PCR might favor shorter templates, but patient and control samples were amplified and corrected together, so any skew would affect both groups equally. Type 1 diabetes patients showed a moderate but significant shortening of TCRB CDR3 length in all four CD4+ subsets. Naive, central memory and regulatory TCRB repertoires appeared more similar among patients than among healthy donors. Only small numbers of individuals were included in the HLA sub-analyses, which left unresolved whether HLA type had any influence on TCRB rearrangement.

The entire amount of isolated RNA was reverse transcribed using the High Capacity cDNA Reverse Transcription Kit, so the sequenced TCRB transcripts were expressed ones. Naive, central memory and regulatory T cell samples underwent deep immunoSEQ sequencing, averaging approximately 3.3 million total reads per sample. After sorted cells were lysed in RLT buffer, RNA was extracted with DNase-treated RNeasy Micro or Mini kits, with the choice depending on cell number. To prevent cross-contamination, every cell subset was processed on its own, while patient and healthy donor samples were processed together. The immunoSEQ multiplex PCR was used to amplify TCRB sequences from cDNA, generating 87-bp fragments that spanned the CDR3 region. The amplicons were sequenced using the Illumina HiSeq platform. The authors' analysis ran thus. Synthetic template baselines were used to correct PCR bias computationally, reads within Hamming distance 2 were collapsed, and singletons that could not be merged were discarded. Reads were aligned against IMGT to assign V, D and J genes, CDR3 length and insertions or deletions at six rearrangement sites. Clonotype counts were normalized to sorted cell number within each subset before computing true diversity and Gini coefficients with the tcR R package. Repertoire sharing was quantified using the overlap coefficient calculated on TCRB nucleotide sequences. The source is immuneACCESS, and TCRdb retained only in-frame sequences with V and J called. Part of the clones is not carried over; for the studies checked, unresolved V genes explain less than half of this, and the remainder is unexplained. V and J calls and clone size are copied from that table; D and trimming were computed from the DNA. This sample comprises 130,000 or so clones, about a tenth of them detected only once. The ten top clones hold approximately 0.68% of the sample.

Turning to this clone: What antigen it recognizes has not been identified. Within one base of it there is no much larger clone, and no base qualities were kept.

Material: central memory CD4+ T cells from blood. The TCR comes from a young man in good health.

The nucleotide sequence is given as TGCGCCAGCAGCCAAGATTTAGCGGCGGGGGGGCAAGTAGATACGCAGTATTTT. Translation gives CASSQDLAAGGQVDTQYF. In this chain, TRBV4-3 is recombined with TRBJ2-3; TRBD2 matches 9 bases in the middle. The CDR3, cysteine through phenylalanine, is 18 amino acids long. Only the CDR3 portion is preserved as DNA: 54 bases, with reading frame beginning at the first base. Here V drops 0 bases and J drops 5 bases, and the junction holds 12 bases not matched to any gene. The CDR1 and CDR2 encoded by the germline V gene are LGHNA and YSLEER.